Sequencing of this T cell receptor beta chain was carried out in a study of blood T cell repertoires in COVID-19. Study in general: Sources were T cells, B-cell-depleted T cells, or PBMCs; the material itself was cDNA or gDNA.

The junction had 5 bases not matched to a gene; V was cut back by 4 bases and J by 8 bases. The length of the CDR3 is 14 residues. Germline V gene data show CDR1 as LNHDA and CDR2 as SQIVND (reference sequence). Profiling relied on immunoSEQ multiplex PCR, and the TCRdb table lists in-frame clones only, not all of them. The sample lists under 90,000 clones, roughly 88% occurring once. The origin of this receptor is a man aged 65 to 79 with active or convalescent COVID-19. Sequenced: peripheral blood. V usage is TRBV19 and J usage is TRBJ2-1; TRBD2 aligns across 10 bases. The CDR3, as DNA: TGTGCCAGTAGTACGGCTAGCGGGAGTGATGAGCAGTTCTTC. Amino acids: CASSTASGSDEQFF.